The 24 T cell receptor beta chains below come from one sample, sequenced in a study of cytomegalovirus exposure and HLA in healthy donors. Primers for the PCR totalled 60 Vbeta and 13 Jbeta. The table came from immunoSEQ multiplex PCR; TCRdb's copy has only in-frame clones and leaves some out. The sample yields about 210,000 clones, roughly 90% seen once. Sequencing used PBMCs. These receptors were taken from a woman in her thirties in good health and CMV-seronegative.

The V gene is TRBV5-4, the J gene TRBJ2-3, with TRBD2 identical over 9 bases. Trimming took 6 bases from V and 0 from J; bases not matched to a gene: 8. The CDR3 has 16 residues. From germline, CDR1 is SGHNT and CDR2 YYREEE (reference sequence). DNA of the CDR3: TGTGCCAGCACTCTAGCGGGGATTACTAGCACAGATACGCAGTATTTT. Encoded protein: CASTLAGITSTDTQYF.

This clone has just one count. The chain recombines TRBV18 with TRBJ1-2, with D maybe TRBD1 (6 bases). The CDR3 is made up of 16 amino acids. Germline CDR1 is KGHSH and CDR2 is LQKENI. Trimming cost V 3 bases and J 1 base, with 15 bases left between them. The CDR3 sequence is CASSPGGGGFNYGYTF. In DNA form, the CDR3 reads TGTGCCAGCTCACCTGGTGGCGGGGGCTTTAACTATGGCTACACCTTC.

This chain joins TRBV5-4 and TRBJ2-3; maybe TRBD2 (5 bases). This CDR3 region has 15 residues. The V gene lost 4 bases and the J gene lost 4 bases, with 16 bases spanning the gap. The germline V gene encodes CDR1 SGHNT and CDR2 YYREEE (reference sequence). CDR3 sequence: CASSAISAEPDTQYF. The CDR3, as DNA: TGTGCCAGCAGCGCTATTAGCGCGGAGCCAGATACGCAGTATTTT.

The chain recombines TRBV6-6 with TRBJ2-1; 10 nucleotides line up with TRBD2. Trimming took 8 bases from V and 6 from J; bases not matched to a gene: 13. The CDR3 runs 16 residues. Germline loops: CDR1 MNHNY, CDR2 SVGAGI (reference sequence). The CDR3 coding sequence is TGTGCCAGCTCACCCGGTGGGCTAGCGGGAGCCAATGAGCAGTTCTTC. It is translated as CASSPGGLAGANEQFF.

V is TRBV6-5 and J is TRBJ2-7, with 8 bases lining up with TRBD1. The CDR3 is made up of 15 amino acids. Germline CDR1 MNHEY, CDR2 SVGAGI. V was pared by 5 bases and J by 3 bases, with 9 bases of the junction left unmatched. CDR3 loop: CASSPGQGDFYEQYF. The CDR3 bases are TGTGCCAGCAGTCCCGGACAGGGAGATTTCTACGAGCAGTACTTC.

V usage is TRBV19 and J usage is TRBJ2-2; TRBD2 agrees at 12 bases. The CDR3 runs 17 residues. From germline, CDR1 is LNHDA and CDR2 SQIVND (reference sequence). Unmatched junction bases numbered 12, after V lost 5 bases and J lost 8 bases. The DNA for the CDR3 is TGTGCCAGTAGTCCACTAGCGGGAGGAGGTTTAAGGGGGGAGCTGTTTTTT. This translates into CASSPLAGGGLRGELFF.

This chain links TRBV4-1 with TRBJ2-2; D uncertain. V was pared by 5 bases and J by 1 base, with 11 bases between. Germline V gene lookup returns CDR1 MGHRA and CDR2 YSYEKL. The CDR3 is 15 amino acids. In nucleotides, the CDR3 is TGCGCCAGCAGCACGTACCTAGGGAACACCGGGGAGCTGTTTTTT. This encodes CASSTYLGNTGELFF.

The V and J genes are TRBV30 and TRBJ1-1, with 7 bases that match TRBD1. The CDR3 has 15 amino acids. V dropped 1 base and J dropped 4; count of bases not matched to a gene: 9. From germline, CDR1 is GTSNPN and CDR2 SVGIG (reference sequence). As DNA, the CDR3 is TGTGCCTGGAGTGATCACAGGGGAGGACTCACTGAAGCTTTCTTT. It yields the protein CAWSDHRGGLTEAFF.

This chain uses TRBV28 with TRBJ2-5, with 8 bases lining up with TRBD2. Germline values: CDR1 MDHEN, CDR2 SYDVKM. This CDR3 contains 13 residues. V was clipped by 9 bases and J by 3 bases; unmatched bases: 6. CDR3 sequence: CASDTGGEETQYF. The DNA of the CDR3 is TGTGCCAGTGACACGGGGGGGGAAGAGACCCAGTACTTC.

The V gene is TRBV7-2, the J gene TRBJ2-1; TRBD1 matches 7 bases. Germline-derived CDR1 and CDR2 are SGHTA and FQGNSA. V lost 5 bases to trimming and J lost 11 bases; unmatched junction nucleotides: 6. This CDR3 comprises 12 residues. CDR3 nucleotides: TGTGCCAGCAGCCCCGGGACAGAGAAGCAGTTCTTC. The encoded protein is CASSPGTEKQFF.

The chain employs TRBV27 and TRBJ1-4; tentatively, D is TRBD1 (5 bases). From germline, CDR1 is MNHEY and CDR2 SMNVEV (reference sequence). V was shortened by 6 bases and J by 3 bases, with 11 bases between the two germline ends. CDR3 length: 14 residues. The CDR3 DNA sequence: TGTGCCAGCAGACGACGACAGCCTAATGAAAAACTGTTTTTT. This sequence encodes CASRRRQPNEKLFF.

This chain uses TRBV14 with TRBJ2-1, with D possibly matching TRBD1 (5 bases). The germline CDR1 and CDR2 sequences are SGHDN and FVKESK. This CDR3 comprises 13 residues. V gave up 0 bases and J gave up 10 bases, with 10 bases separating them. The CDR3 DNA reads as TGTGCCAGCAGCCAAGATCAGGGCAGAGAGCAGTTCTTC. Amino acid sequence: CASSQDQGREQFF.

This chain joins TRBV2 and TRBJ2-7, with D possibly TRBD1 on 6 matching bases. CDR1 and CDR2 from the germline V gene are SNHLY and FYNNEI. Trimming pared 6 bases from V and 0 bases from J, leaving 12 bases between. The CDR3 runs to 14 residues. CDR3 sequence: CASRLRDNSYEQYF. The CDR3 DNA reads TGTGCCAGCAGACTCCGGGACAACTCCTACGAGCAGTACTTC.

A word on this clone: A read error may account for a junction end that differs from germline. The chain recombines TRBV29-1 with TRBJ2-2; 7 bases line up with TRBD1. The CDR3 totals 14 residues. Germline assignment: CDR1 SQVTM and CDR2 ANQGSEA. In nucleotides, the CDR3 is TGCAGCGTATCACAGGGACAGAACACCGAGGAGCTGTTTTTT. Translation: CSVSQGQNTEELFF.

V usage is TRBV15 and J usage is TRBJ2-3; possibly TRBD1 for D (5 bases). V was cut by 4 bases and J by 5 bases, with 16 bases left in between. The V gene's germline CDR1 is LNHNV and CDR2 YYDKDF (reference sequence). The CDR3 covers 15 residues. The DNA of the CDR3 is TGTGCCACCAGCATGACCCCGCGAAGGGGAGATACGCAGTATTTT. It encodes CATSMTPRRGDTQYF.

V and J are TRBV29-1 and TRBJ2-7; TRBD2 matches 7 bases. This CDR3 comprises 12 residues. Looked up from germline, CDR1 is SQVTM and CDR2 is ANQGSEA. The J segment lost 1 base and the V segment lost 5 bases, leaving 2 bases of the junction unmatched. The CDR3 region is CSVLAESYEQYF. DNA for the CDR3: TGCAGCGTTCTAGCGGAGTCCTACGAGCAGTACTTC.

There are a few counts of this clone. The gene calls are TRBV7-8 and TRBJ2-2; 7 bases map to TRBD1. Per germline, CDR1 SGHVS and CDR2 FQNEAQ. V lost 5 bases, J lost 6 bases, and 3 bases stayed unmatched. The CDR3 covers 13 residues. The CDR3 DNA sequence: TGTGCCAGCAGCAGCGACAGGGCCGGGGAGCTGTTTTTT. This sequence encodes CASSSDRAGELFF. The complete variable domain, with remaining parts taken from reference TRBV7-8 and TRBJ2-2, reads GAGVSQSPRYKVAKRGQDVALRCDPISGHVSLFWYQQALGQGPEFLTYFQNEAQLDKSGLPSDRFFAERPEGSVSTLKIQRTQQEDSAVYLCASSSDRAGELFFGEGSRLTVL.

The J gene is TRBJ2-1, the V gene TRBV7-2; D is ambiguous. The CDR3 is 11 amino acids. Trimming left V 1 base short and J 13 bases short, with 8 bases between. Germline V lookup: CDR1 SGHTA, CDR2 FQGNSA. This CDR3 reads CASSLGVLQFF. In DNA form, the CDR3 reads TGTGCCAGCAGCTTAGGAGTTTTACAGTTCTTC.

V is TRBV27 and J is TRBJ1-1; TRBD1 is a possible D gene (6 bases). The CDR3 runs to 13 residues. The V gene's germline CDR1 is MNHEY and CDR2 SMNVEV (reference sequence). Trimming took 5 bases from V and 4 from J, leaving 11 bases between them. The CDR3 DNA is TGTGCCAGCAGTGTGGACAGAGTCACTGAAGCTTTCTTT. Its protein product is CASSVDRVTEAFF.

The rearrangement joins TRBV7-9 to TRBJ2-7; D may be TRBD2 (6 bases). Germline CDR1 is SEHNR and CDR2 is FQNEAQ (reference sequence). Trimming stripped 2 bases from V and 2 bases from J, with 10 bases between. This CDR3 is 14 amino acids long. CDR3 residues: CASSLSAGTYEQYF. CDR3 DNA sequence: TGTGCCAGCAGCTTAAGCGCGGGGACCTACGAGCAGTACTTC.

The CDR3 region is CASRPGTGNTEAFF. The CDR3 region has the DNA TGTGCCAGCAGACCCGGGACAGGGAACACTGAAGCTTTCTTT. The gene calls are TRBV6-1 and TRBJ1-1; TRBD1 matches 8 bases. CDR3 length equals 14 residues. The J segment lost 1 base and the V segment lost 6 bases, leaving 4 bases of the junction unmatched. Germline CDR1 and CDR2: MNHNS and SASEGT.

The gene calls are TRBV23-1 and TRBJ2-7, with D perhaps TRBD2 (6 bases). TRBV23-1 is treated as an ORF (open reading frame) with a function not yet certain. The V and J ends lost 4 bases and 4 bases respectively, with 20 bases between them. CDR3 length: 16 amino acids. The CDR3 DNA reads TGCGCCAGCAGTCTACGGACACTCCGTCGGGGGTACGAGCAGTACTTC. Amino acids: CASSLRTLRRGYEQYF.

The chain uses TRBV6-6 and TRBJ1-1; no firm D call. Germline V gene sequence: CDR1 MNHNY, CDR2 SVGAGI (reference sequence). The length of the CDR3 is 12 residues. V was cut by 7 bases and J by 1 base, with 7 bases left in between. The CDR3 sequence: CASKHRNTEAFF. CDR3 sequence (DNA): TGTGCCAGCAAGCACCGGAACACTGAAGCTTTCTTT.

The J gene is TRBJ2-7, the V gene TRBV6-1, with 7 nucleotides matching TRBD1. Germline CDR1 MNHNS, CDR2 SASEGT. The CDR3 length is 12 residues. The trim removed 8 bases at V and 3 bases at J, leaving 4 bases unmatched. The DNA of the CDR3 is TGTGCCAGCGGGGGACAGATCTACGAGCAGTACTTC. Translating it yields CASGGQIYEQYF.